A selection of T cell receptor beta chains follows, all from one sample in a study of blood T cell repertoires in COVID-19. Here immunoSEQ multiplex PCR was the method, and the copy in TCRdb shows in-frame clones only, minus some. The table shows some 220,000 clones, with 80% to 90% occurring only once. The sample was peripheral blood. The receptors derive from a man aged 45 to 65 with active or convalescent COVID-19. The conserved cysteine and the conserved F or W are not part of the CDR3 here. Fields, in order: J gene, V gene, CDR3 length, CDR3 protein.

>TRBJ1-2|TRBV11-1|11
ASSFTGDYGYT
>TRBJ1-6|TRBV10-3|14
AISEYRTDTNSPLH
>TRBJ2-7|TRBV5-6|11
ASSFATGEEQY
>TRBJ2-7|TRBV7-9|10
ASSLNSYEQY
>TRBJ2-1|TRBV9|12
ASSPLGQYNEQF
>TRBJ2-7|TRBV2|12
ASNLASGRYEQY
>TRBJ2-7|TRBV3-1/TRBV3-2|11
ASSQEGGYEQY
>TRBJ1-5|TRBV6-2/TRBV6-3|13
ASSYLVTDNQPQH
>TRBJ2-5|TRBV28|14
ASSLMGGQVQETQY
>TRBJ1-4|TRBV25-1|13
ASSGSGPLGEKLF
>TRBJ1-1|TRBV4-2|9
ASSQGGEAF
>TRBJ2-3|TRBV7-2|13
ASSLEGGRADTQY
>TRBJ2-7|TRBV10-1|20
ASSEFSTGLLRSGTPRHEQY
>TRBJ2-1|TRBV18|15
ASSPSIGTGTYNEQF
>TRBJ2-3|TRBV4-3|10
ASSPWGGTQY
>TRBJ1-4|TRBV15|13
ATSRGPGKGEKLF
>TRBJ2-2|TRBV7-2|13
ASSLYAGGTGELF
>TRBJ2-5|TRBV29-1|10
SVSSGSTAQY
>TRBJ1-3|TRBV18|14
ASSPTRRGSGNTIY
>TRBJ2-3|TRBV5-4|14
ASSFRTSPTTDTQY
>TRBJ2-1|TRBV18|10
ASSPPGGEQF
>TRBJ1-5|TRBV18|12
ASSRTDANQPQH
>TRBJ2-2|TRBV15|10
ATSRDSWELF
>TRBJ2-7|TRBV15|12
ATSPHRVPYEQY
>TRBJ1-1|TRBV10-2|12
ASRRQGLDTEAF
>TRBJ2-2|TRBV11-2|14
ASSLALPANTGELF
>TRBJ2-7|TRBV6-5|12
ATYYRGRDYEQY
>TRBJ2-2|TRBV2|16
ASSAPSGRVLCVGELF
>TRBJ1-3|TRBV11-2|14
ASSWPFGQVQDTIY
>TRBJ2-7|TRBV5-1|14
ASSLGQTGVSYEQY
>TRBJ2-7|TRBV5-1|12
ASSLITDTYEQY
>TRBJ2-1|TRBV6-5|13
ASRDSGGAYNEQF
>TRBJ1-6|TRBV4-1|14
ASSHPSDRVNSPLH
>TRBJ1-3|TRBV30|11
AWNRGTGNTIY
>TRBJ1-1|TRBV28|10
ASSFSYTEAF
>TRBJ2-1|TRBV7-9|12
ASSLAGFGYEQF
>TRBJ2-6|TRBV19|14
ASSQDYLSGANVLT
>TRBJ1-2|TRBV7-2|15
ASSLLGQGGRNYGYT
>TRBJ1-3|TRBV27|13
ASSTTGPSGNTIY
>TRBJ2-5|TRBV6-6|10
ASSHARGTQY
>TRBJ2-1|TRBV5-1|12
ASSQAGATNEQF
>TRBJ1-1|TRBV5-1|13
ASSLLLGAGPEAF
>TRBJ2-7|TRBV7-2|13
ASSLRELGFYEQY
>TRBJ2-5|TRBV27|14
ASSLMRTGGWETQY
>TRBJ2-6|TRBV19|14
ASRGTGGAGANVLT